One sample yielded the 5 T cell receptor beta chains listed below, sequenced in a study of T cell repertoires in cytomegalovirus infection. No antigen is known for these receptors. TCRdb ran MiXCR on the reads and lists one entry per CDR3 protein. This sample carries roughly 700,000 distinct CDR3 sequences, 30% to 35% of them seen once, and the ten largest clones take roughly 20%. Sequencing was performed on cultured PBMCs, taken from culture after CMV antigen stimulation. These receptors all come from a human donor in good health (CMV status not recorded). Some clones in this sample may be carry-over from other donors' samples.

The chain's CDR3 is CASSYSAGRTEAFF. CDR3 bases: TGTGCCAGCAGTTACTCCGCAGGGAGGACTGAAGCTTTCTTT. The V and J genes are TRBV6-5 and TRBJ1-1, with D possibly TRBD1 on 5 matching bases. From germline, CDR1 is MNHEY and CDR2 SVGAGI. This CDR3 region has 14 residues. Deletions cut 0 bases from V and 5 bases from J, with 10 bases between.

The chain has TRBV18 and TRBJ2-5; 8 nucleotides match TRBD1. Germline CDR1 reads KGHSH; CDR2 reads LQKENI. Trimming cost V 4 bases and J 4 bases; bases outside gene matches: 5. The CDR3 spans 14 residues. CDR3 sequence: CASSRQGSGETQYF. Here the CDR3 DNA reads TGTGCCAGCTCACGACAGGGGAGCGGAGAGACCCAGTACTTC.

CDR3 loop: CASSRRTASGFYNEQFF. For the CDR3, the DNA is TGTGCCAGCAGCCGTAGGACAGCGTCCGGTTTTTACAATGAGCAGTTCTTC. The chain carries TRBV4-2 and TRBJ2-1; possibly TRBD1 for D (6 bases). Trimming took 4 bases from V and 4 from J, leaving 20 bases between them. CDR3 length: 17 amino acids. In germline, CDR1 is LGHNA, CDR2 YNFKEQ.

This clonotype showed up just a few times. The V call is TRBV6-1, the J call TRBJ2-7, with TRBD1 identical over 10 bases. There are 16 residues in the CDR3. The V gene end was trimmed by 3 bases and the J gene end by 0 bases; junction bases not matched to a gene: 5. The germline CDR1 and CDR2 sequences are MNHNS and SASEGT. The CDR3 is CASSDSWDRGSYEQYF. CDR3 sequence (DNA): TGTGCCAGCAGTGACTCTTGGGACAGGGGCTCCTACGAGCAGTACTTC.

In this sample, this clonotype turned up a few times. The chain carries TRBV7-9 and TRBJ1-1, with unresolved D. The CDR3 is made up of 15 amino acids. Trimming shortened V by 5 bases and J by 1 base, and 14 bases separated the two germline ends. Germline CDR1 SEHNR, CDR2 FQNEAQ (reference sequence). CDR3 sequence reads: CASSLPGVSNTEAFF. The CDR3 DNA reads as TGTGCCAGCAGCCTCCCCGGGGTGTCGAACACTGAAGCTTTCTTT. Full variable domain (outside the CDR3, taken from reference TRBV7-9 and TRBJ1-1): DTGVSQNPRHKITKRGQNVTFRCDPISEHNRLYWYRQTLGQGPEFLTYFQNEAQLEKSRLLSDRFSAERPKGSFSTLEIQRTEQGDSAMYLCASSLPGVSNTEAFFGQGTRLTVV.